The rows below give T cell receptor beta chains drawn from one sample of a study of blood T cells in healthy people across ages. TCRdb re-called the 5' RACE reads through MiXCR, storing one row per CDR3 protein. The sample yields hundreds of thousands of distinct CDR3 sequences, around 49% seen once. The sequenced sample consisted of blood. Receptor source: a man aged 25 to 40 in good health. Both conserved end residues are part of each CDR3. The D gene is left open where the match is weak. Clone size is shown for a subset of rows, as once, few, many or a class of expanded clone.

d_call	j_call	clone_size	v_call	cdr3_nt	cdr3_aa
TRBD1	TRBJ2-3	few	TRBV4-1	TGCGCCAGCAGCCAAGGACAGGGCCTCGATCGGGATACGCAGTATTTT	CASSQGQGLDRDTQYF
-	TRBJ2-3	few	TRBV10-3	TGTGCCATCAGTGAGTCAGTCGGCCTCACAGATACGCAGTATTTT	CAISESVGLTDTQYF
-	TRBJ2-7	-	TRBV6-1	TGTGCCGGCAGTGAAGGACGGCTAACCTACGAGCAGTACTTC	CAGSEGRLTYEQYF
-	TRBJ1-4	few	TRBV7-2	TGTGCCAGCAGCTTTTACAGGGTTACTAATGAAAAACTGTTTTTT	CASSFYRVTNEKLFF
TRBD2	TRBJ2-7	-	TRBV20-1	TGCAGTGCTAGCGGGGGGGTCACCTACGAGCGGTACTTC	CSASGGVTYERYF
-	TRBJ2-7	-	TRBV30	TGTGCCTGGAGTGTACTATGGGGACATGACGAGCAGTACTTC	CAWSVLWGHDEQYF
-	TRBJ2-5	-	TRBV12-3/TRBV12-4	TGTGCCAGCAGTTTAGCGCTGGCAGCTTCATCGGAGACCCAGTACTTC	CASSLALAASSETQYF
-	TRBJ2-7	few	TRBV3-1	TGTGCCAGCAGCCAAGAATATACGGCCCCCAGCTCCTACGAGCAGTACTTC	CASSQEYTAPSSYEQYF
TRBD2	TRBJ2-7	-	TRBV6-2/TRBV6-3	TGTGCCAGCAGTAGGCGCCTAGCGGGGACTATCGAGCAGTACTTC	CASSRRLAGTIEQYF
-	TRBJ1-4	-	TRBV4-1	TGCGCCAGCAGCCAGGGTGGGGGAACTGCAACTAATGAAAAACTGTTTTTT	CASSQGGGTATNEKLFF
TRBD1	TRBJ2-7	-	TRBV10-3	TGTGCCATCAGTGTGAACGACAGGGGGGAGCAGTACTTC	CAISVNDRGEQYF
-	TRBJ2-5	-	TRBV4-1	TGCGCCAGCAGCCAAGGATGGGACATCCAAGAGACCCAGTACTTC	CASSQGWDIQETQYF
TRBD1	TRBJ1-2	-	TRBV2	TGTGCCAGCAGACCGGGACAGGATAACTATGGCTACACCTTC	CASRPGQDNYGYTF
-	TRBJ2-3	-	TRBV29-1	TGCGTCACCGGTCAGGGCACAGATACGCAGTATTTT	CVTGQGTDTQYF
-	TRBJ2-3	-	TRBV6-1	TGTGCCAGCAGTGAAGGCAGGGGAGAGACAGATACGCAGTATTTT	CASSEGRGETDTQYF
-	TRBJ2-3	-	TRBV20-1	TGCAGTGCTAGAGATATTTGGGCGGGGCCAGATACGCAGTATTTT	CSARDIWAGPDTQYF
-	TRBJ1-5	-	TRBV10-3	TGTGCCATCGGGCAGGGTGACAATCAGCCCCAGCATTTT	CAIGQGDNQPQHF
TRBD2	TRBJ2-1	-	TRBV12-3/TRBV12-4	TGTGCCAGCAGTTTTTTCGGGACTAGCGGTGGCAATGAGCAGTTCTTC	CASSFFGTSGGNEQFF
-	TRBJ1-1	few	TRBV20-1	TGCAGAGTCGAAAAGCCCTACATGAACACTGAAGCTTTCTTT	CRVEKPYMNTEAFF
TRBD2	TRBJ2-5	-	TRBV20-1	TGCAGTGCTAGAGTTACCGGGACTAGAGAGACCCAGTACTTC	CSARVTGTRETQYF
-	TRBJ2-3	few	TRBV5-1	TGCGCCAGCAGCTTGGGTGACAGGATAGATACGCAGTATTTT	CASSLGDRIDTQYF
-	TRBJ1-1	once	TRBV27	TGTGCCAGCAATCTAGGGTTGGGGACTGAAGCTTTCTTT	CASNLGLGTEAFF
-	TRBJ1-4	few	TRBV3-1	TGTGCCAGCGGGAGCCCAGGGATTAATGAAAAACTGTTTTTT	CASGSPGINEKLFF
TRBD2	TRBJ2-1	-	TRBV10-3	TGTGCCACCGTTCAAGCGGGGCGAGGGGATGAGCAGTTCTTC	CATVQAGRGDEQFF
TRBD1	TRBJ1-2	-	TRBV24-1	TGTGCCACCGGGCCAGGGGGTGGCTACACCTTC	CATGPGGGYTF
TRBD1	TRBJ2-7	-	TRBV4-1	TGCGCCAACAGCCAACGACAGGGCAAAAATTACGAGCAGTACTTC	CANSQRQGKNYEQYF
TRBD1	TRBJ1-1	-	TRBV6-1	TGTGCCAGCGCCCCCGGGACAGGAGGGACTGAAGCTTTCTTT	CASAPGTGGTEAFF
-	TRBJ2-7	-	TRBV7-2	TGTGCCAGCAGCTTAGCTCCCCACTACGAGCAGTACTTC	CASSLAPHYEQYF
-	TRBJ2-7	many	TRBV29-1	TGCAGCGTTGAAGGACAGGCCTACGAGCAGTACTTC	CSVEGQAYEQYF
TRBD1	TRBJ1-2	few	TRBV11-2	TGTGCCAGCAGCCTGGGACAGGGGGCGTCCACCTTC	CASSLGQGASTF
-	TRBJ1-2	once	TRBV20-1	TGCAGTGCCCTTTTTCCCGATGGCGGCTACACCTTC	CSALFPDGGYTF
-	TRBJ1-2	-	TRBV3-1	TGTGCCAGCAGCCAAGAGTCCATAGGCAGGGCGAACTATGGCTACACCTTC	CASSQESIGRANYGYTF
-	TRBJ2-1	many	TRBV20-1	TGCAGTGCCAGGGCAGGGGCCAGCTCCTACAATGAGCAGTTCTTC	CSARAGASSYNEQFF
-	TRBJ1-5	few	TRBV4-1	TGCGCCAGCAGCCACACAGGGAACAATCAGCCCCAGCATTTT	CASSHTGNNQPQHF
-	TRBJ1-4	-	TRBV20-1	TGCAGTGCCCCTTCCCAGGGTCTAGTCGAAAAACTGTTTTTT	CSAPSQGLVEKLFF
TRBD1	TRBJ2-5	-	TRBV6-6	TGTGCCAGCACTATAGGGGGCAGCGAACAAGAGACCCAGTACTTC	CASTIGGSEQETQYF
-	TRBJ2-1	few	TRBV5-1	TGCGCCAGCAGCTTGGAAGTGCAGTTCGCCTACAATGAGCAGTTCTTC	CASSLEVQFAYNEQFF
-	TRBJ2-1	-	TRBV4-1	TGCGCCAGCAGCCTTACAGACAGGGAGCAGTTCTTC	CASSLTDREQFF
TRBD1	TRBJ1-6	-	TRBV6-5	TGTGCCAGCAGTTACGGGACAGGGGGTTACTCACCCCTCCACTTT	CASSYGTGGYSPLHF
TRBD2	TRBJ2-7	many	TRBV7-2	TGTGCCAGCAGCCCCAATAGCGGGGGCCTTTACTACGAGCAGTACTTC	CASSPNSGGLYYEQYF
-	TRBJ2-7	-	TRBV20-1	TGCAGTGCTAGTGTTAGCAGAGGGGGGCTGAGGTACGAGCAGTACTTC	CSASVSRGGLRYEQYF
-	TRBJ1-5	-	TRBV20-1	TGCAGTGCTAGAGAGGAAGTTTTGTGGCCCCAGCATTTT	CSAREEVLWPQHF
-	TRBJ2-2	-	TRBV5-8	TGTGCCAGCAGCCTCGGGACGGACGGGGAGCTGTTTTTT	CASSLGTDGELFF
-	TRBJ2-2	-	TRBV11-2	TGTGCCAGCAGCTTAGCCCCGGGCAGGAACACCGGGGAGCTGTTTTTT	CASSLAPGRNTGELFF
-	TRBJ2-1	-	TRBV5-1	TGCGCCAGCAGCTTGAACAGGATTGAGCAGTTCTTC	CASSLNRIEQFF
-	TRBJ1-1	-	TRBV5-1	TGCGCCAGCAGCTTGGTGGGGGGCGCGACCACTGAAGCTTTCTTT	CASSLVGGATTEAFF
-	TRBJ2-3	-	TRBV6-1	TGTGCCAGCAGTCCCCTGGGGCAAGCAAGGATGACGCAGTATTTT	CASSPLGQARMTQYF
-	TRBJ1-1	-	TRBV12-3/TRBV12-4	TGTGCCAGCAGGTACAAGAACTTGGTCACTGAAGCTTTCTTT	CASRYKNLVTEAFF